The source of this T cell receptor beta chain is a study of OX40 agonist ivuxolimab in advanced cancers. General observations from the study: Low levels of normalized T-cell clonal expansion also appeared in some nonresponders. Among patients with partial responses at 0.1-3.0 mg/kg, clonal expansion was among the lowest.

Sequencing was performed with immunoSEQ multiplex PCR; in TCRdb, only in-frame clones are kept and a portion is missing. The sample lists 75,000 to 90,000 clones; around 90% were seen once. As to this clone: Its antigen is undetermined.

Trimming left V 4 bases short and J 0 bases short, with 6 bases between. This CDR3 comprises 13 residues. Germline V gene data show CDR1 as MNHNS and CDR2 as SASEGT. This specimen consisted of CD4+ or CD8+ T cells sorted from blood, obtained in a trial of the OX40 agonist ivuxolimab. The rearrangement links TRBV6-1 to TRBJ1-2; D gene unclear. This TCR was recovered from an adult with an advanced solid tumor such as melanoma, head and neck, liver or kidney cancer. CDR3 protein: CASSGSPNYGYTF. CDR3 sequence (DNA): TGTGCCAGCAGTGGGTCACCTAACTATGGCTACACCTTC.